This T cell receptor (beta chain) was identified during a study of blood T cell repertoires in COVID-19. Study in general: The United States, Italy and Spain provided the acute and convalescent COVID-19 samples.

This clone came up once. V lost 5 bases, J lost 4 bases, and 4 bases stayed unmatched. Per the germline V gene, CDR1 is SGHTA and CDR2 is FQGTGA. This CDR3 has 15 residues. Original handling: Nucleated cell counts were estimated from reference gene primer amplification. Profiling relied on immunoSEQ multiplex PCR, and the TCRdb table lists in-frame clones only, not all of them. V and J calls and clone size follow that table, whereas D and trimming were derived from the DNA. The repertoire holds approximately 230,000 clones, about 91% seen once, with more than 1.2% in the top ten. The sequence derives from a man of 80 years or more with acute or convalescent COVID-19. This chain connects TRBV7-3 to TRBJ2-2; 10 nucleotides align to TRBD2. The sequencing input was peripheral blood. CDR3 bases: TGTGCCAGCAGCAGAGCGGGAGGGAGCACCGGGGAGCTGTTTTTT. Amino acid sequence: CASSRAGGSTGELFF. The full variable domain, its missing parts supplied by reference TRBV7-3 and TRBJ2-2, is GAGVSQTPSNKVTEKGKYVELRCDPISGHTALYWYRQSLGQGPEFLIYFQGTGAADDSGLPNDRFFAVRPEGSVSTLKIQRTERGDSAVYLCASSRAGGSTGELFFGEGSRLTVL.